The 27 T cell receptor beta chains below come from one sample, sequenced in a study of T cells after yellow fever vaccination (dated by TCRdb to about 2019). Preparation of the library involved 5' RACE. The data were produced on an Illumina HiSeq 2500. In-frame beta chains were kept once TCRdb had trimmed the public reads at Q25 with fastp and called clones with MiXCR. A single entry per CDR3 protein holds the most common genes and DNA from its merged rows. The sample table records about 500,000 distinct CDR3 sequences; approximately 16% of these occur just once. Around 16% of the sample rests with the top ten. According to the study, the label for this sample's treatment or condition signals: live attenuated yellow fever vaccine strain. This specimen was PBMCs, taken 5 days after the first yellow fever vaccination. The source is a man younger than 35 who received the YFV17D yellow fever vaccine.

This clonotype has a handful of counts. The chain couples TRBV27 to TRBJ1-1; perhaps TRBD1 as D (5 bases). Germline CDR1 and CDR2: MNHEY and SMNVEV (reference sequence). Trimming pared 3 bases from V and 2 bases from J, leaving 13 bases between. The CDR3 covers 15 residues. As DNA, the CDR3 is TGTGCCAGCAGTTTCCTGGGACGGCCTAACACTGAAGCTTTCTTT. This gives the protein CASSFLGRPNTEAFF.

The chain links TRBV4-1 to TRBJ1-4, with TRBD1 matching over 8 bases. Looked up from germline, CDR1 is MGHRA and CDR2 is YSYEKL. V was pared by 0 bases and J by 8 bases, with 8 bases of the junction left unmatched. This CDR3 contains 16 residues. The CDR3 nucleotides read TGCGCCAGCAGCCAAGATTGGACAGGGCTAGGGGAAAAACTGTTTTTT. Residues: CASSQDWTGLGEKLFF.

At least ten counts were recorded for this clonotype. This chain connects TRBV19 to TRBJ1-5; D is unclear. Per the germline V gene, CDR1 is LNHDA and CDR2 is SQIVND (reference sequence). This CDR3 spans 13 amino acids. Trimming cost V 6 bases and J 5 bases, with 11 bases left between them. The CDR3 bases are TGTGCCAGTAGATCATATAGTCATCAGCCCCAGCATTTT. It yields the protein CASRSYSHQPQHF.

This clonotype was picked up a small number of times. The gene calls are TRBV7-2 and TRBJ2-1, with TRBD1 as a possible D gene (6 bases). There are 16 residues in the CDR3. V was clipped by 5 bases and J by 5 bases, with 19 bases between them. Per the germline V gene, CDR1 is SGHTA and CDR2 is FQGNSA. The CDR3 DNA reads TGTGCCAGCAGCCCATCCGACAGGATTAGGCACAATGAGCAGTTCTTC. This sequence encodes CASSPSDRIRHNEQFF.

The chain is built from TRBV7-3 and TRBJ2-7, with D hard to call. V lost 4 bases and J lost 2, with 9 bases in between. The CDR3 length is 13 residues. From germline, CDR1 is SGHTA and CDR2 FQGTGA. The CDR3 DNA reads TGTGCCAGCAGCTATCGGCCCGCCTACGAGCAGTACTTC. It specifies CASSYRPAYEQYF.

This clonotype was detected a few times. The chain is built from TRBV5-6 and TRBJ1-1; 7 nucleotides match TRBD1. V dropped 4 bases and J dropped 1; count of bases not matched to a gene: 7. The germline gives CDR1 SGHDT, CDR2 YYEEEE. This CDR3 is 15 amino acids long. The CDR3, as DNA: TGTGCCAGCAGCGTTGCAGACAGGGCGAACACTGAAGCTTTCTTT. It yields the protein CASSVADRANTEAFF.

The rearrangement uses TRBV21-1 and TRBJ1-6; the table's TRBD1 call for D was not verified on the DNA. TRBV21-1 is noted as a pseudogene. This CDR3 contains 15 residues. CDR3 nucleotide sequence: TGTGCCAGCAGCTCTCACGGGGGGTTGAATTCACCCCTCCACTTT. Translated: CASSSHGGLNSPLHF.

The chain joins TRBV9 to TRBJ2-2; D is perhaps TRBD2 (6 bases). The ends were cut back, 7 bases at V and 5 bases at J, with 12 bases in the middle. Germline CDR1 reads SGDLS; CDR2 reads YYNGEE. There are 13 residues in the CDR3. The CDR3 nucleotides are TGTGCCAGCCAGCCGGGGGAAACCGGGGAGCTGTTTTTT. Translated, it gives CASQPGETGELFF.

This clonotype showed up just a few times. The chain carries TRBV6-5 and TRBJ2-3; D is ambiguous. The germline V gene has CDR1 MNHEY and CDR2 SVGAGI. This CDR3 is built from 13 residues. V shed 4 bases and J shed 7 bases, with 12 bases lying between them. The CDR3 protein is CASSSAVVNTQYF. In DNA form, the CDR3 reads TGTGCCAGCAGTTCCGCTGTGGTCAATACGCAGTATTTT.

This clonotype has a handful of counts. In nucleotides, the CDR3 is TGTGCCAGCAGTCCCAATTTCTACGAGCAGTACTTC. Protein product: CASSPNFYEQYF. The chain is built from TRBV12-3 or TRBV12-4 and TRBJ2-7; D gene uncertain. The CDR3 covers 12 residues. V lost 5 bases and J 3 bases, leaving 8 bases between the germline ends.

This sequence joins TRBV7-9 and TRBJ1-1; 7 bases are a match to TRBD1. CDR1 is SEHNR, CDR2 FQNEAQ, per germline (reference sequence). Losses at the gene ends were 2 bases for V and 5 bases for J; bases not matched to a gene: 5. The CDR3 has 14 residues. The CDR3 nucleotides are TGTGCCAGCAGCTTATCGTCAGGGGGGACTGAAGCTTTCTTT. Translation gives CASSLSSGGTEAFF.

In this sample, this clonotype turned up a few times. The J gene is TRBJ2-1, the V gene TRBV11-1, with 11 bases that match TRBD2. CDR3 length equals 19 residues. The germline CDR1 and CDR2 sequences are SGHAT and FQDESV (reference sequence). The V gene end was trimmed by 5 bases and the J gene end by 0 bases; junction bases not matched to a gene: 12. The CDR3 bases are TGTGCCAGCAGCCCAACTAGCGGGGGATTACTAAGCTCCTACAATGAGCAGTTCTTC. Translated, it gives CASSPTSGGLLSSYNEQFF.

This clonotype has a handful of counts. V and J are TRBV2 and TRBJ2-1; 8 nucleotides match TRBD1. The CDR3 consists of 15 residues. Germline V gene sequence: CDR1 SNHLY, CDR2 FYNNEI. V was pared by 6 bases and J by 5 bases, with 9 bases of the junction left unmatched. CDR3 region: CASRPRDRSHNEQFF. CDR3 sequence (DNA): TGTGCCAGCAGGCCCCGGGACAGGAGCCACAATGAGCAGTTCTTC.

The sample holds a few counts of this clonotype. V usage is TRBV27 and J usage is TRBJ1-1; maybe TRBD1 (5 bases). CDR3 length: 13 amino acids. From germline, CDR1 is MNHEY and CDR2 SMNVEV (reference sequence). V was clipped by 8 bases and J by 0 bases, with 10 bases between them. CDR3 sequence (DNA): TGTGCCAGCTACCGACAGATGAACACTGAAGCTTTCTTT. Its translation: CASYRQMNTEAFF.

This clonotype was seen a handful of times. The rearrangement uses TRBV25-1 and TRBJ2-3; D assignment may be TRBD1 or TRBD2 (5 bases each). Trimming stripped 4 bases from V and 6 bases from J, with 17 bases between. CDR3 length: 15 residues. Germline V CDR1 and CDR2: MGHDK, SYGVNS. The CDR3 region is CASSGRGTLFDTQYF. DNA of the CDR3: TGTGCCAGCAGTGGGAGAGGGACCCTCTTTGATACGCAGTATTTT.

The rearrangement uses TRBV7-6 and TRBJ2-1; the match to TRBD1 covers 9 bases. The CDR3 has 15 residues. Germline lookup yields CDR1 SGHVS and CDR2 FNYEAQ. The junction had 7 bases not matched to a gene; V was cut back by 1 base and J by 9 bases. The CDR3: CASSLEQGANREQFF. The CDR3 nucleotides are TGTGCCAGCAGCTTAGAACAGGGGGCCAACCGTGAGCAGTTCTTC. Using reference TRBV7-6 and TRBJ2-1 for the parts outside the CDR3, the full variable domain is GAGVSQSPRYKVTKRGQDVALRCDPISGHVSLYWYRQALGQGPEFLTYFNYEAQQDKSGLPNDRFSAERPEGSISTLTIQRTEQRDSAMYRCASSLEQGANREQFFGPGTRLTVL.

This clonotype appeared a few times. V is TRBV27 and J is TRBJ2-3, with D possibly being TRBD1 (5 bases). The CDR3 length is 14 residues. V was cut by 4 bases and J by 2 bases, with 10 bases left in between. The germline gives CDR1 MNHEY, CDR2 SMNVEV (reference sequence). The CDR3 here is CASSSRQLTDTQYF. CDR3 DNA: TGTGCCAGCAGTTCCCGACAGCTCACAGATACGCAGTATTTT.

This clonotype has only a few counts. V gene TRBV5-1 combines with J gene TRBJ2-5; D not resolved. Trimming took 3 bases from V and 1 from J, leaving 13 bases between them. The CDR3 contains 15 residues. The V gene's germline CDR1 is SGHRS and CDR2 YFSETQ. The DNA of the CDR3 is TGCGCCAGCAGCTCAGCTGGGCGGACCCAAGAGACCCAGTACTTC. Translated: CASSSAGRTQETQYF.

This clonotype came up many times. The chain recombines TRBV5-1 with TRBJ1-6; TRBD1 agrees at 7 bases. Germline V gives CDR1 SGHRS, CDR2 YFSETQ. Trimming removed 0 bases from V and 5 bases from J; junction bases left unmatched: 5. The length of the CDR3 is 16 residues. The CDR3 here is CASSLEGGADNSPLHF. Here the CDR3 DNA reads TGCGCCAGCAGCTTGGAAGGGGGCGCGGATAATTCACCCCTCCACTTT.

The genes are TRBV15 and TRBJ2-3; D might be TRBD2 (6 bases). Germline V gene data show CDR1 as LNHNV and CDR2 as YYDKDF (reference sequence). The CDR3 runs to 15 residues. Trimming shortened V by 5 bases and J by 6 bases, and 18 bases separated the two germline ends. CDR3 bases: TGTGCCACCAGCTCCCAAGGCGGGGCCCGGGATACGCAGTATTTT. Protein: CATSSQGGARDTQYF.

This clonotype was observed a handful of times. The CDR3 DNA reads TGCGCCAGCAGTCAATGCGGGGGGGCCAAAAACATTCAGTACTTC. As protein: CASSQCGGAKNIQYF. The chain is built from TRBV23-1 and TRBJ2-4; 8 nucleotides line up with TRBD2. TRBV23-1 is assigned to the ORF class and has an uncertain function. V lost 1 base to trimming and J lost 1 base; unmatched junction nucleotides: 0. The CDR3 extends over 15 amino acids.

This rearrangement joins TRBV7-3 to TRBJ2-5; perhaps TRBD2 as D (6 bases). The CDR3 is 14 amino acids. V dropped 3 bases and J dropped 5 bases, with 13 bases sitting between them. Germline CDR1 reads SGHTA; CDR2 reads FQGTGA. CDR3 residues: CASSFGAGGETQYF. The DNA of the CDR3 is TGTGCCAGCAGCTTTGGGGCTGGGGGGGAGACCCAGTACTTC.

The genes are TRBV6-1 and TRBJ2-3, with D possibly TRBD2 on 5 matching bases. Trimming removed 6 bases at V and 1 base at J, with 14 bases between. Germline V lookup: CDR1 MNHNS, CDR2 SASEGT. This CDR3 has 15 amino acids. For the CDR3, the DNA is TGTGCCAGCAGCACCAGGACTTTCGGCACAGATACGCAGTATTTT. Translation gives CASSTRTFGTDTQYF.

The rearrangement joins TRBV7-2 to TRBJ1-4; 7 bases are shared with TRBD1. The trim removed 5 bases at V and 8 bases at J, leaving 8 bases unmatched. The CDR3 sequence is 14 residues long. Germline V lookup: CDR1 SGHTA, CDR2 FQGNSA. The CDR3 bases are TGTGCCAGCAGCCAGAGACAGGGCCAGGAAAAACTGTTTTTT. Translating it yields CASSQRQGQEKLFF.

CDR3 bases: TGCGCCAGCAGCCAGCGACAGGGGACTAATTCACCCCTCCACTTT. This encodes CASSQRQGTNSPLHF. The chain joins TRBV4-3 to TRBJ1-6, with 8 bases that match TRBD1. The ends lost 3 bases at V and 6 bases at J; junction bases unmatched: 4. The V gene's germline CDR1 is LGHNA and CDR2 YSLEER. The CDR3 length is 15 residues.

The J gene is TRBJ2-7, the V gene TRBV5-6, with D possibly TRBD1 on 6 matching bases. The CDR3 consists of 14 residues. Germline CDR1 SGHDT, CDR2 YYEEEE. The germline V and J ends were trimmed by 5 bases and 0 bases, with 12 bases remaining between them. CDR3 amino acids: CASRSRGFSYEQYF. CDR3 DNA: TGTGCCAGCAGGAGTAGGGGGTTCTCCTACGAGCAGTACTTC.

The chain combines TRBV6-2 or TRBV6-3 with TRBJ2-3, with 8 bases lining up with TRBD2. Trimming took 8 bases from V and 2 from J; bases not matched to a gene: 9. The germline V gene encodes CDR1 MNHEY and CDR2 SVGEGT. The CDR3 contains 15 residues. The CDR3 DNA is TGTGCCAGCGGGGGAGAAGCGGGGGACACAGATACGCAGTATTTT. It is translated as CASGGEAGDTDTQYF.